This TCR beta chain was recovered during a study of blood T cells in healthy people across ages. As to this clonotype: Its antigen is not known.

The CDR3 is made up of 14 amino acids. The germline gives CDR1 MNHEY, CDR2 SVGAGI. The germline V and J ends were trimmed by 0 bases and 1 base, with 6 bases remaining between them. Regarding the study as a whole: Compared with aged donors, long-lived donors showed fewer expanded clones, suggesting selection. Naive T cell percentage showed a strong correlation with TCR beta diversity.

Alongside a J-beta primer mix, a sample-barcoded 5' primer served in a second PCR lasting about 6 to 11 cycles. TCRdb used MiXCR to reprocess the 5' RACE reads, holding one entry per CDR3 protein. Among roughly 800,000 distinct CDR3 sequences listed, approximately 55% were seen once. This clonotype was sampled from a man of 80 years or more in good health. V is TRBV6-5 and J is TRBJ1-1; D is uncertain. Sequenced input: blood. CDR3 sequence (DNA): TGTGCCAGCAGTTACTCAAATCCGAACACTGAAGCTTTCTTT. Protein product: CASSYSNPNTEAFF.